The T cell receptor beta chain described here comes from a study of response to subunit inactivated influenza vaccine. TCRdb passed the RT-PCR reads through MiXCR, listing each CDR3 protein once. The repertoire holds 550,000 to 650,000 distinct CDR3 sequences, over 9.5% seen once, with about a tenth in the top ten. Trimming left V 1 base short and J 1 base short, with 8 bases between. The CDR3 extends over 14 amino acids. The chain combines TRBV12-3 or TRBV12-4 with TRBJ2-7; the D is unclear. The sample consisted of PBMCs from blood, taken on the day of vaccination. This TCR came from a man aged 45-60 years who received an inactivated influenza vaccine. The CDR3: CASSLGAPSYEQYF. The DNA of the CDR3 is TGTGCCAGCAGTTTAGGTGCTCCTTCCTACGAGCAGTACTTC.